These 31 T cell receptor beta chains were sequenced from one sample in a study of CD8 T cells in ankylosing spondylitis (dated by TCRdb to between 2016 and 2019). Libraries were made using 5' RACE. Sequenced using an Illumina HiSeq 2500. Clones were called with MiXCR by TCRdb after fastp trimmed the public reads at Q25, and only in-frame beta chains were retained. Every CDR3 protein is listed once, alongside the most common genes and DNA of its rows. For this sample the table gives some 130,000 distinct CDR3 sequences, of which 7% to 10% were detected only once. The ten largest clones represent 7.3% of the sample. Sequences were obtained from synovial fluid, either unsorted or a sorted T cell fraction (not recorded which). All receptors derive from a male donor with ankylosing spondylitis.

The J gene is TRBJ1-2, the V gene TRBV7-6; 7 bases map to TRBD1. With V trimmed by 5 bases and J by 4 bases, 4 bases remained unmatched. The CDR3 length is 13 residues. Germline V gene lookup returns CDR1 SGHVS and CDR2 FNYEAQ. The DNA for the CDR3 is TGTGCCAGCAGCGGGGACAGAACCTATGGCTACACCTTC. This sequence encodes CASSGDRTYGYTF. The entire variable domain, with the rest obtained from reference TRBV7-6 and TRBJ1-2, is as follows: GAGVSQSPRYKVTKRGQDVALRCDPISGHVSLYWYRQALGQGPEFLTYFNYEAQQDKSGLPNDRFSAERPEGSISTLTIQRTEQRDSAMYRCASSGDRTYGYTFGSGTRLTVV.

This clonotype was counted a few times. CDR3 in amino acids: CASSLMTGDEKLFF. CDR3 coding DNA: TGTGCCAGCAGCTTAATGACAGGCGATGAAAAACTGTTTTTT. The genes are TRBV7-9 and TRBJ1-4, with D possibly TRBD1 on 6 matching bases. Germline V gene data show CDR1 as SEHNR and CDR2 as FQNEAQ (reference sequence). The CDR3 has 14 amino acids. Trimming pared 2 bases from V and 6 bases from J, leaving 10 bases between.

The gene calls are TRBV30 and TRBJ2-1, with 7 bases matching TRBD2. Losses at the gene ends were 8 bases for V and 2 bases for J; bases not matched to a gene: 9. The CDR3 consists of 14 residues. Germline V gene data show CDR1 as GTSNPN and CDR2 as SVGIG (reference sequence). CDR3 coding DNA: TGTGCCACCCCAGCGGGGCCTCCCTACAATGAGCAGTTCTTC. Residues: CATPAGPPYNEQFF.

This clonotype was counted at least ten times. The chain carries TRBV7-8 and TRBJ2-1; D possibly corresponds to TRBD1 (5 bases). The ends were cut back, 3 bases at V and 10 bases at J, with 13 bases in the middle. From germline, CDR1 is SGHVS and CDR2 FQNEAQ. The length of the CDR3 is 13 residues. CDR3 region: CASSLSPKGEQFF. As DNA, the CDR3 is TGTGCCAGCAGCTTGTCTCCAAAGGGGGAGCAGTTCTTC.

This chain joins TRBV11-2 and TRBJ1-4; TRBD1 agrees at 9 bases. The J segment lost 17 bases and the V segment lost 5 bases, leaving 12 bases of the junction unmatched. Germline V gene lookup returns CDR1 SGHAT and CDR2 FQNNGV. CDR3 length: 13 amino acids. CDR3 sequence: CASSPPGQGGVFF. DNA of the CDR3: TGTGCCAGCAGCCCCCCGGGACAGGGAGGAGTTTTTTTT. The full variable domain, rest sourced from reference TRBV11-2 and TRBJ1-4, is EAGVAQSPRYKIIEKRQSVAFWCNPISGHATLYWYQQILGQGPKLLIQFQNNGVVDDSQLPKDRFSAERLKGVDSTLKIQPAKLEDSAVYLCASSPPGQGGVFFGSGTQLSVL.

Remarks on this clonotype: A junction end diverges from the germline sequence, so it may reflect a read error. This sequence joins TRBV20-1 and TRBJ2-7; 12 bases fit TRBD2. The length of the CDR3 is 13 residues. Germline CDR1 and CDR2: DFQATT and SNEGSKA (reference sequence). Here the CDR3 reads CSARDPLRTSGNF. As DNA, the CDR3 is TGCAGTGCTAGAGACCCTCTTCGGACTAGCGGGAACTTC.

This clonotype was seen repeatedly, ten times or more. The V gene is TRBV5-1, the J gene TRBJ1-3; no clear D. Looked up from germline, CDR1 is SGHRS and CDR2 is YFSETQ. This CDR3 has 14 residues. The V end was cut by 4 bases, the J end by 4 bases, with 12 bases between. For the CDR3, the DNA is TGCGCCAGCAGCCTTGGAGGCGGGGGAAACACCATATATTTT. Translation gives CASSLGGGGNTIYF.

This clonotype was detected many times. CDR3 in DNA: TGCAGTGCCCTGGGACTCGGACAGATCATGAACACTGAAGCTTTCTTT. Translating gives CSALGLGQIMNTEAFF. The V gene is TRBV20-1, the J gene TRBJ1-1; maybe TRBD1 (6 bases). Germline CDR1 DFQATT, CDR2 SNEGSKA (reference sequence). The CDR3 loop spans 16 amino acids. V was shortened by 6 bases and J by 0 bases, with 20 bases between the two germline ends.

A few counts support this clonotype. The rearrangement uses TRBV6-1 and TRBJ2-3, with 11 bases fitting TRBD2. The germline V gene has CDR1 MNHNS and CDR2 SASEGT. V gave up 9 bases and J gave up 4 bases; unmatched junction bases: 3. This CDR3 region has 13 residues. The CDR3 DNA follows: TGTGCCAGGGTAGCGGGGGGGGCAGATACGCAGTATTTT. Translating it yields CARVAGGADTQYF.

This clonotype was seen more than once but under ten times. The rearrangement joins TRBV28 to TRBJ2-7; possibly TRBD1 for D (5 bases). The CDR3 is 15 amino acids. Trimming removed 3 bases at V and 0 bases at J, with 12 bases between. Germline V gene lookup returns CDR1 MDHEN and CDR2 SYDVKM. The CDR3 nucleotides read TGTGCCAGCAGTTTTCAGGGTCCCCTCTCCTACGAGCAGTACTTC. Protein sequence: CASSFQGPLSYEQYF.

The chain has TRBV11-3 and TRBJ1-6; a possible D gene is TRBD1 (6 bases). CDR3 length equals 18 residues. V was shortened by 2 bases and J by 0 bases, with 14 bases between the two germline ends. Germline V lookup: CDR1 SGHNT, CDR2 YENEEA. In DNA, the CDR3 is TGTGCCAGCAGCTTAAGGGGGGGGCCTTCCTCCTATAATTCACCCCTCCACTTT. Protein product: CASSLRGGPSSYNSPLHF.

This clonotype has only a few counts. The chain carries TRBV4-3 and TRBJ1-5; D call uncertain. This CDR3 is 13 amino acids long. V dropped 2 bases and J dropped 5 bases, with 7 bases sitting between them. Germline V gene sequence: CDR1 LGHNA, CDR2 YSLEER. CDR3: CASSQRVDQPQHF. CDR3 bases: TGCGCCAGCAGCCAACGAGTCGATCAGCCCCAGCATTTT.

This clonotype was seen a few times. The chain recombines TRBV14 with TRBJ2-3, with 7 nucleotides matching TRBD1. Germline assignment: CDR1 SGHDN and CDR2 FVKESK. The CDR3 extends over 13 amino acids. The trim removed 2 bases at V and 10 bases at J, leaving 6 bases unmatched. In DNA, the CDR3 is TGTGCCAGCAGCCAACTTACCGGGACAGCGCAGTATTTT. It is translated as CASSQLTGTAQYF.

The rearrangement uses TRBV4-1 and TRBJ2-1, with 12 bases identical to TRBD2. Germline values: CDR1 MGHRA, CDR2 YSYEKL. The CDR3 loop spans 17 amino acids. The V gene end was trimmed by 0 bases and the J gene end by 5 bases; junction bases not matched to a gene: 5. The CDR3 DNA reads TGCGCCAGCAGCCAAGATCGACTAGCGGGAGAAGACAATGAGCAGTTCTTC. This codes for CASSQDRLAGEDNEQFF.

V is TRBV7-8 and J is TRBJ1-1; D ambiguous. The germline V gene has CDR1 SGHVS and CDR2 FQNEAQ. The CDR3 runs to 14 residues. Trimming pared 7 bases from V and 5 bases from J, leaving 17 bases between. The CDR3 is CASTQVAATTEAFF. The CDR3 DNA follows: TGTGCCAGCACCCAGGTGGCAGCCACGACTGAAGCTTTCTTT.

This clonotype was detected ten times or more. This rearrangement joins TRBV7-2 to TRBJ2-7; 8 bases are shared with TRBD1. Germline CDR1 and CDR2: SGHTA and FQGNSA. J gave up 5 bases and V 3 bases, and 6 bases lay outside the gene matches. This CDR3 region has 14 residues. CDR3 in amino acids: CASSLVDRVNEQYF. The CDR3 region has the DNA TGTGCCAGCAGCTTGGTGGACAGGGTCAACGAGCAGTACTTC.

CDR3: CASSSGIGAVAYEQYF. CDR3 nucleotide sequence: TGCGCCAGCAGCTCGGGAATAGGGGCAGTAGCCTACGAGCAGTACTTC. The rearrangement joins TRBV5-1 to TRBJ2-7, with D possibly being TRBD1 or TRBD2 (5 bases each). CDR1 and CDR2 (germline): SGHRS, YFSETQ. The CDR3 covers 16 residues. V was trimmed by 3 bases and J by 2 bases, leaving 18 bases between them.

This clonotype was detected ten times or more. The genes are TRBV20-1 and TRBJ2-3; D unclear. The CDR3 runs 12 residues. V was pared by 1 base and J by 6 bases, with 8 bases between. CDR1 and CDR2 from the germline V gene are DFQATT and SNEGSKA (reference sequence). The CDR3 DNA reads as TGCAGTGCTAGAGGGAGCTGGGATACGCAGTATTTT. This translates into CSARGSWDTQYF.

This chain links TRBV27 with TRBJ2-2, with 9 bases aligning to TRBD1. Germline assignment: CDR1 MNHEY and CDR2 SMNVEV (reference sequence). The V segment lost 5 bases and the J segment 7 bases; nucleotides outside the gene matches: 14. The CDR3 sequence is 17 residues long. The CDR3: CASSDQAWTGDSGELFF. As DNA, the CDR3 is TGTGCCAGCAGTGACCAGGCCTGGACAGGGGACAGCGGGGAGCTGTTTTTT.

This clonotype came up a few times. The J gene is TRBJ2-1, the V gene TRBV20-1, with D perhaps matching TRBD2 (7 bases). Deletions cut 5 bases from V and 5 bases from J, with 19 bases between. This CDR3 is 15 amino acids long. Germline V gene lookup returns CDR1 DFQATT and CDR2 SNEGSKA (reference sequence). CDR3 amino acids: CSAPKGGFFDNEQFF. The CDR3 nucleotides are TGCAGTGCTCCTAAGGGGGGGTTTTTCGACAATGAGCAGTTCTTC.

This clonotype has only a few counts. V gene TRBV4-3 combines with J gene TRBJ2-1, with 8 nucleotides matching TRBD2. Germline V gives CDR1 LGHNA, CDR2 YSLEER. CDR3 length: 14 amino acids. V lost 1 base, J lost 13 bases, and 9 bases stayed unmatched. The CDR3 here is CASSQGPRGGHQFF. DNA of the CDR3: TGCGCCAGCAGCCAAGGGCCACGGGGGGGCCATCAGTTCTTC.

This clonotype was seen at least ten times. The chain carries TRBV29-1 and TRBJ2-7; tentative D call: TRBD2 (6 bases). Germline CDR1 and CDR2: SQVTM and ANQGSEA. V was clipped by 1 base and J by 5 bases, with 15 bases between them. The CDR3 totals 14 residues. CDR3 bases: TGCAGCGTTGAAGGGGGGGTAGGGGTCGACGAGCAGTACTTC. Its translation is CSVEGGVGVDEQYF.

This chain's CDR3 is CASSPTQLGPQETQYF. The CDR3 DNA sequence: TGTGCCAGCAGTCCCACTCAATTGGGGCCTCAAGAGACCCAGTACTTC. This chain uses TRBV12-3 or TRBV12-4 with TRBJ2-5; D is perhaps TRBD1 (5 bases). Deletions cut 5 bases from V and 2 bases from J, with 18 bases between. The CDR3 loop spans 16 amino acids.

At least ten counts were recorded for this clonotype. The rearrangement joins TRBV20-1 to TRBJ2-5; D perhaps matches TRBD1 (5 bases). The CDR3 loop spans 12 amino acids. Germline loops: CDR1 DFQATT, CDR2 SNEGSKA (reference sequence). The germline V and J ends were trimmed by 6 bases and 2 bases, with 10 bases remaining between them. The chain's CDR3 is CSALQGQETQYF. In nucleotides, the CDR3 is TGCAGTGCCCTTCAGGGTCAAGAGACCCAGTACTTC.

The chain recombines TRBV27 with TRBJ2-7; tentatively, D is TRBD1 (6 bases). Germline assignment: CDR1 MNHEY and CDR2 SMNVEV (reference sequence). The length of the CDR3 is 17 residues. Trimming stripped 3 bases from V and 1 base from J, with 19 bases between. CDR3 DNA: TGTGCCAGCAGTTTTGGGGGCAGGGCGATAGAGTCCTACGAGCAGTACTTC. This encodes CASSFGGRAIESYEQYF.

This clonotype occurred many times. This chain links TRBV20-1 with TRBJ1-6, with D possibly TRBD1 on 6 matching bases. Germline CDR1 and CDR2: DFQATT and SNEGSKA (reference sequence). V shed 4 bases and J shed 6 bases, with 7 bases lying between them. The CDR3 has 12 residues. As DNA, the CDR3 is TGCAGTGCTAAACAGGGTAATTCACCCCTCCACTTT. This codes for CSAKQGNSPLHF.

This clonotype was seen ten or more times. This sequence joins TRBV2 and TRBJ1-5, with a weak D call TRBD1 (5 bases). Trimming pared 7 bases from V and 0 bases from J, leaving 16 bases between. Germline V lookup: CDR1 SNHLY, CDR2 FYNNEI. The CDR3 is made up of 16 amino acids. The CDR3 nucleotides are TGTGCCAGCACGGGACTGAGCCCTTATAGCAATCAGCCCCAGCATTTT. This gives the protein CASTGLSPYSNQPQHF.

In this sample, this clonotype turned up many times. J is TRBJ2-3 and V is TRBV12-3 or TRBV12-4; no definite D call. The CDR3 consists of 13 residues. V was pared by 7 bases and J by 5 bases, with 13 bases between. CDR3 in amino acids: CASNLGNQDTQYF. The DNA of the CDR3 is TGTGCCAGCAACCTTGGGAACCAAGATACGCAGTATTTT.

Many counts were recorded for this clonotype. The chain combines TRBV6-5 with TRBJ2-7; D is unresolved. The CDR3 runs to 14 residues. CDR1 and CDR2 from the germline V gene are MNHEY and SVGAGI. The V and J ends lost 4 bases and 4 bases respectively, with 14 bases between them. The CDR3 loop reads CASSSSWAQYEQYF. CDR3 sequence (DNA): TGTGCCAGCAGTTCCAGTTGGGCTCAATACGAGCAGTACTTC.

This clonotype has more than one count but fewer than ten. The CDR3 is CASSQVYRGRSTEAFF. CDR3 bases: TGCGCCAGCAGCCAAGTCTACAGGGGGCGGAGCACTGAAGCTTTCTTT. The chain uses TRBV4-3 and TRBJ1-1; the match to TRBD1 covers 9 bases. The junction had 7 bases not matched to a gene; V was cut back by 1 base and J by 4 bases. Germline V CDR1 and CDR2: LGHNA, YSLEER. This CDR3 is built from 16 residues.

This clonotype was seen a few times. The chain joins TRBV4-3 to TRBJ1-6; the match to TRBD1 covers 7 bases. The V segment lost 0 bases and the J segment 7 bases; nucleotides outside the gene matches: 3. CDR3 length: 15 residues. Germline CDR1 and CDR2: LGHNA and YSLEER. CDR3 nucleotide sequence: TGCGCCAGCAGCCAAGAACAGGGGACCAATTCACCCCTCCACTTT. It specifies CASSQEQGTNSPLHF.